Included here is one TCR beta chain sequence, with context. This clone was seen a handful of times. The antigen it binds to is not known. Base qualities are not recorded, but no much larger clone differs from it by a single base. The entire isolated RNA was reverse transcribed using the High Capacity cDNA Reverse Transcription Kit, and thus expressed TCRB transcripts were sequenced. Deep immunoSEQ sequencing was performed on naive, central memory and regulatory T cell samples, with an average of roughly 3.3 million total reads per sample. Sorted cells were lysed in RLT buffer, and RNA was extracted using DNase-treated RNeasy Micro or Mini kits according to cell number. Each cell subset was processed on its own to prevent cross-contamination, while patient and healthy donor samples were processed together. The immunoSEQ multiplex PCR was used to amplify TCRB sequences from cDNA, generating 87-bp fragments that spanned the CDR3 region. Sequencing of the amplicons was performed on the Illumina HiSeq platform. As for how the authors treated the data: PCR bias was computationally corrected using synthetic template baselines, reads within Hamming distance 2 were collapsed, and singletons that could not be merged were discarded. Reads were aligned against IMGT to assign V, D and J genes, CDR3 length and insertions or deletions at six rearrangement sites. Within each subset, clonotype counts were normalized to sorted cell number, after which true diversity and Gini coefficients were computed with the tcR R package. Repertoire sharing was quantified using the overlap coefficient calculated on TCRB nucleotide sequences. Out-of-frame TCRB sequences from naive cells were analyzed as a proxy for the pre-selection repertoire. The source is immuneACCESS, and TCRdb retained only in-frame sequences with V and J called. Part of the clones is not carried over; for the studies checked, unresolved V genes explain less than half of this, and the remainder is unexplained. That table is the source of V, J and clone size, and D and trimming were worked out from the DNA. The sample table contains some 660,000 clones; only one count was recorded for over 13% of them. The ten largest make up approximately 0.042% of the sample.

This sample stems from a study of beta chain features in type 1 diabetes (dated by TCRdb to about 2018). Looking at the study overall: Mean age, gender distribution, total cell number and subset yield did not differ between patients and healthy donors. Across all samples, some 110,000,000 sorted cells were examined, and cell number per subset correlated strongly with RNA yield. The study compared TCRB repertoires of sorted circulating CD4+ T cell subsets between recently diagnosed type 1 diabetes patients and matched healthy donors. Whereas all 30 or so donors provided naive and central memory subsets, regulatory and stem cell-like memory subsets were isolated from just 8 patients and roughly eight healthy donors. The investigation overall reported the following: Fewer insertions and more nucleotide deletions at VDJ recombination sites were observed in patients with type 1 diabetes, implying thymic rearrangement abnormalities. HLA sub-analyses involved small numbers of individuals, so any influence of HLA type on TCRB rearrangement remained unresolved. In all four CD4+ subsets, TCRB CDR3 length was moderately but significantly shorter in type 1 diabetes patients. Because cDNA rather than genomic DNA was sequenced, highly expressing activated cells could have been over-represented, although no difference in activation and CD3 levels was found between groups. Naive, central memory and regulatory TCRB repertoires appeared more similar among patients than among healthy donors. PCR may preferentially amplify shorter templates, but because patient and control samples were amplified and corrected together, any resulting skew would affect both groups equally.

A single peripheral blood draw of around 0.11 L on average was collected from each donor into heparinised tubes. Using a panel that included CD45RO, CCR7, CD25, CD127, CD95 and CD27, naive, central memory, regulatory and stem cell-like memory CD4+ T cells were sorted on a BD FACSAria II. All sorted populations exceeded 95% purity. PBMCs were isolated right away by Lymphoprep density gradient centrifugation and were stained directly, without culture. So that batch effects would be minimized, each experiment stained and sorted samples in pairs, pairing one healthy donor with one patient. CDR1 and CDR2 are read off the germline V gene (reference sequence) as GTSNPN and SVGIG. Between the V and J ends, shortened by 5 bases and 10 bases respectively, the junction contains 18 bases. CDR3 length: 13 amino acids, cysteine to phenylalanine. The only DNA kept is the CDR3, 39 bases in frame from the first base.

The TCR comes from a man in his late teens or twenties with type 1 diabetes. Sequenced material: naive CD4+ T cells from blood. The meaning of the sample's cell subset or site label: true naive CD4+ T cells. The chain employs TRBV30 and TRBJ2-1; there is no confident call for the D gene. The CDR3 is CAWLTQRSFEQFF. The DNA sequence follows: TGTGCCTGGCTAACTCAAAGGTCCTTCGAGCAGTTCTTC. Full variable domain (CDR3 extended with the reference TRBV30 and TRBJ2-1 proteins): SQTIHQWPATLVQPVGSPLSLECTVEGTSNPNLYWYRQAAGRGLQLLFYSVGIGQISSEVPQNLSASRPQDRQFILSSKKLLLSDSGFYLCAWLTQRSFEQFFGPGTRLTVL.